The sequence of this TCR beta chain was determined in a study of yellow fever vaccine responses in identical twins. Notes on the study in general: Twin vaccine T cell responses reportedly seemed partly convergent, partly personalized.

The count of this clonotype is one. Antigen: not known. J was trimmed by 3 bases and V by 0 bases; bases with no gene match: 7. CDR3 size: 17 residues. In germline, CDR1 is LGHNA, CDR2 YSLEER. Each CDR3 protein is one row after TCRdb ran MiXCR on the RT-PCR reads. The sample includes about 3,900 distinct CDR3 sequences, roughly two thirds of them seen just once. Sequences were derived from T cells from blood (PBMCs), unsorted or a sorted subset (not recorded which), sampled before or after yellow fever vaccination (not recorded which). This TCR was sampled from a woman aged 18-29 years who received the yellow fever vaccine. The rearrangement joins TRBV4-3 to TRBJ2-1; 8 bases match TRBD1. In nucleotides, the CDR3 is TGCGCCAGCAGCCAAGATTACCCAGGGGGCGTCTACAATGAGCAGTTCTTC. Its protein product is CASSQDYPGGVYNEQFF.